One T cell receptor (beta chain) is described in this entry. The sample originates from a study of blood T cell repertoires in COVID-19. CDR3 length: 15 residues. Germline values: CDR1 MNHEY, CDR2 SVGEGT. V dropped 0 bases and J dropped 10 bases, with 13 bases sitting between them. The data were produced by immunoSEQ multiplex PCR, yet TCRdb's version contains in-frame clones alone and is incomplete. The table shows some 75,000 clones, with 80% to 90% occurring only once. Followed longitudinally, the Seattle patients had been enrolled during active infection. The source is a man older than 75 with COVID-19, enrolled during active disease. The genes are TRBV6-2 or TRBV6-3 and TRBJ1-6; D might be TRBD1 (5 bases). The sample consisted of peripheral blood. CDR3 nucleotide sequence: TGTGCCAGCAGTTACTCTACAGGCTCTTACTCACCCCTCCACTTT. Translation gives CASSYSTGSYSPLHF.